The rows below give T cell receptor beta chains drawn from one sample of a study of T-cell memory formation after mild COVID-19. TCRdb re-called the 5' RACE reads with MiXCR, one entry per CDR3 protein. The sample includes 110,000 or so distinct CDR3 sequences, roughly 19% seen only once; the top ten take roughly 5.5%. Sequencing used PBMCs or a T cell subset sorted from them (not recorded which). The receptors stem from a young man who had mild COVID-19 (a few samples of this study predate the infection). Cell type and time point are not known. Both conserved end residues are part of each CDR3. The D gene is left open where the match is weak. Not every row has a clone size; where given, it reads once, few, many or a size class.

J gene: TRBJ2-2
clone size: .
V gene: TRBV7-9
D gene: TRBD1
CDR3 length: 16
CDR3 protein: CASSPLRTGGTGELFF
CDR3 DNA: TGTGCCAGCAGCCCGCTTCGGACAGGGGGCACCGGGGAGCTGTTTTTT

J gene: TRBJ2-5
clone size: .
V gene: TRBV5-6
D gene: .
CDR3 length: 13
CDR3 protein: CASSLSPQETQYF
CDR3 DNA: TGTGCCAGCAGCTTGTCGCCGCAAGAGACCCAGTACTTC

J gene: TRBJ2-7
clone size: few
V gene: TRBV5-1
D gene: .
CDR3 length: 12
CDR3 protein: CASSLNAREQYF
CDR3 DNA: TGCGCCAGCAGCTTGAACGCACGCGAGCAGTACTTC

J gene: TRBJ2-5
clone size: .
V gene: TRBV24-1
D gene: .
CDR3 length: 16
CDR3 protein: CATSDGGRGAGETQYF
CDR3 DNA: TGTGCCACCAGTGATGGAGGGAGGGGGGCCGGAGAGACCCAGTACTTC

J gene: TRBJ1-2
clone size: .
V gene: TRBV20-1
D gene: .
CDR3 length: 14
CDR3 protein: CSARAGFSHYGYTF
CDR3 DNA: TGCAGTGCTAGAGCCGGGTTTAGTCACTATGGCTACACCTTC

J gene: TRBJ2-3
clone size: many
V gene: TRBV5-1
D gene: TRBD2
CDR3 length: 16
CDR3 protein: CASSLGASGVTDTQYF
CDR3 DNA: TGCGCCAGCAGCTTGGGGGCTAGCGGGGTCACAGATACGCAGTATTTT

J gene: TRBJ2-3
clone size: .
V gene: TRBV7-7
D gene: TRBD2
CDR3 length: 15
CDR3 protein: CASSVGASGTDTQYF
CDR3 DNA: TGTGCTAGCAGCGTCGGGGCTAGCGGGACGGATACGCAGTATTTT

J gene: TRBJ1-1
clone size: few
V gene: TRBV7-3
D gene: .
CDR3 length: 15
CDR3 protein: CASRETPTHNTEAFF
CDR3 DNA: TGTGCCAGCAGGGAGACACCTACTCACAACACTGAAGCTTTCTTT

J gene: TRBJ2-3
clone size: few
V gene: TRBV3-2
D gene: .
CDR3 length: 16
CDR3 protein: CASSQVAGGATDTQYF
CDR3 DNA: .

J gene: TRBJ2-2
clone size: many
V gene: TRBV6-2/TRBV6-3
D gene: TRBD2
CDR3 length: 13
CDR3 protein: CASKQRGNGELFF
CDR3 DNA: TGTGCCAGCAAACAGCGGGGGAACGGGGAGCTGTTTTTT

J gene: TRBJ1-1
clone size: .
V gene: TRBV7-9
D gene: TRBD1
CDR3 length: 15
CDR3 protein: CASSLQGTVNTEAFF
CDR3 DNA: TGTGCCAGCAGCTTACAAGGGACAGTGAACACTGAAGCTTTCTTT

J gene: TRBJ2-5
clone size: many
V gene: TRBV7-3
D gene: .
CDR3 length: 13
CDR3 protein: CASSLTEGQTQYF
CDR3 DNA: TGTGCCAGCAGCTTAACTGAGGGGCAGACCCAGTACTTC

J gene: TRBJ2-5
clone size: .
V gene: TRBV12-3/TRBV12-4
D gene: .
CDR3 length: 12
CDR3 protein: CASSLTQLDQYF
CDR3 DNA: TGTGCCAGCAGTTTAACCCAATTGGACCAGTACTTC

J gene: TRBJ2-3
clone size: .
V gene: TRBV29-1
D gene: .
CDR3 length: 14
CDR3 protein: CSVEDPRRSDTQYF
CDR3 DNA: TGCAGCGTTGAAGACCCCCGGAGGTCGGATACGCAGTATTTT

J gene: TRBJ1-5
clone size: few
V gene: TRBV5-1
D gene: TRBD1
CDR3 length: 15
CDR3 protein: CASSLQGYSNQPQHF
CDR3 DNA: TGCGCCAGCAGCTTACAGGGGTATAGCAATCAGCCCCAGCATTTT

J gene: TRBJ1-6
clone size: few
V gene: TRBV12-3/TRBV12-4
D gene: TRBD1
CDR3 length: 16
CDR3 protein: CASSRLGTGHNSPLHF
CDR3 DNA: TGTGCCAGCAGCCGCCTCGGGACAGGGCATAATTCACCCCTCCACTTT

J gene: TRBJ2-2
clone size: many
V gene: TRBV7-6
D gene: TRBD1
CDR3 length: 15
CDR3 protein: CASSPGQGVLGELFF
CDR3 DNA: TGTGCCAGCAGCCCGGGACAGGGGGTTCTCGGGGAGCTGTTTTTT

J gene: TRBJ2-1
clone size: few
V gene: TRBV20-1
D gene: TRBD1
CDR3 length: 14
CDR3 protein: CSARTGGAYNEQFF
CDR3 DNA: TGCAGTGCCCGGACAGGGGGCGCCTACAATGAGCAGTTCTTC

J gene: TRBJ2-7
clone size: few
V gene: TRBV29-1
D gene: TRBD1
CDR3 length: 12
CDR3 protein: CSAGDRTYEQYF
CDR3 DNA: TGCAGCGCTGGGGACAGGACCTACGAGCAGTACTTC

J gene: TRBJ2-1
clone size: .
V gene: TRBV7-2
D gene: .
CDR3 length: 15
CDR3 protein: CASSRRQMGNNEQFF
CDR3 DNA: TGTGCCAGCAGCCGTCGTCAAATGGGGAACAATGAGCAGTTCTTC

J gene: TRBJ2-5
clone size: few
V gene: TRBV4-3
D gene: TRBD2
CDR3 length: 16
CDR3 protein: CASSQNSGVSQETQYF
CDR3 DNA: TGCGCCAGCAGCCAGAATAGCGGGGTTTCCCAAGAGACCCAGTACTTC

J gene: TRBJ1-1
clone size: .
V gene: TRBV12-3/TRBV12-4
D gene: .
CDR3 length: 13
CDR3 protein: CASSFHQNTEAFF
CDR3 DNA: TGTGCCAGCAGTTTTCACCAGAACACTGAAGCTTTCTTT

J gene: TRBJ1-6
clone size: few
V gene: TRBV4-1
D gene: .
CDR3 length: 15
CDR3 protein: CASSHPVGGQGGLHF
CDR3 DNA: TGCGCCAGCAGCCATCCAGTGGGCGGTCAAGGTGGCCTCCACTTT

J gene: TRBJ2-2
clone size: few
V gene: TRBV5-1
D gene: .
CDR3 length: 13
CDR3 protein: CASSPDNAGELFF
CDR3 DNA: TGCGCCAGCAGCCCCGACAACGCCGGGGAGCTGTTTTTT

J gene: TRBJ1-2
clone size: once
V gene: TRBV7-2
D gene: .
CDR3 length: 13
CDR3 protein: CASSFGQPDRYTF
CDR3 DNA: TGTGCCAGCAGCTTCGGACAGCCTGATCGCTACACCTTC

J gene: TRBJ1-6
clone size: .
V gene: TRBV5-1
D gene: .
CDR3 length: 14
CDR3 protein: CASSPWGGNSPLHF
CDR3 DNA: TGCGCCAGCAGCCCATGGGGGGGGAATTCACCCCTCCACTTT

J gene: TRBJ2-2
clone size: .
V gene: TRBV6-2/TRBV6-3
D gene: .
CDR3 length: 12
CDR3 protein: CASSYATGELFF
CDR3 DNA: TGTGCCAGCAGCTACGCCACCGGGGAGCTGTTTTTT

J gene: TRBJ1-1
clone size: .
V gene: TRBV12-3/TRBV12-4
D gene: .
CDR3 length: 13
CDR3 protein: CASRPSTYTEAFF
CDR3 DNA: TGTGCCAGCCGTCCCAGTACTTACACTGAAGCTTTCTTT

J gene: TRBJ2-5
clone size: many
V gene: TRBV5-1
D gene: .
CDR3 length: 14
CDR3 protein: CASSLIGSQETQYF
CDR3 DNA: TGCGCCAGCAGCTTGATCGGAAGCCAAGAGACCCAGTACTTC

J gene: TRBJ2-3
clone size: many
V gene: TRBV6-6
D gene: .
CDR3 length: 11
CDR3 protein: CASSYQDTQYF
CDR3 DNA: TGTGCCAGCAGTTACCAGGATACGCAGTATTTT

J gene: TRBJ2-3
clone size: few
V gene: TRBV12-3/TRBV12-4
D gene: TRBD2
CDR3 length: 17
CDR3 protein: CASSTLRLAAYTDTQYF
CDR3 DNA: TGTGCCAGCAGCACTCTTAGGCTAGCGGCCTACACAGATACGCAGTATTTT

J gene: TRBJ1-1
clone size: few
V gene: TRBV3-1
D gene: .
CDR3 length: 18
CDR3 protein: CASSQGIIRQAGATEAFF
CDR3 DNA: TGTGCCAGCAGCCAAGGTATAATTCGACAGGCGGGTGCCACTGAAGCTTTCTTT

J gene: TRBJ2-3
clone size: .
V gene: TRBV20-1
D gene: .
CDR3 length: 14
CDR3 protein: CSARSPLGTDTQYF
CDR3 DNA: TGCAGTGCTAGATCCCCCTTAGGAACAGATACGCAGTATTTT